Detailed here is one T cell receptor beta chain. The antigen is unknown. These data originate in a study of T cells in Graves' hyperthyroidism and ophthalmopathy. Study findings and constraints: Blood also contained most expanded thyroid clonotypes above 0.001. Ophthalmopathy was distinguished from stable hyperthyroidism by 13 V-J signatures.

From RNA transcripts, TCR beta CDR3 regions were amplified. TCR CDR3 regions were first amplified by RT-PCR with HTBI primers. TCRdb reprocessed the multiplex PCR reads with MiXCR, giving one entry per CDR3 protein. The sample has under 250,000 distinct CDR3 sequences; 24% are singletons. Exclusions: uncontrolled infection, other autoimmune disease, pregnancy, lactation. Fresh peripheral blood, around 9.3 ml of it, supplied the PBMCs. The clonotype was recovered from a woman aged 40 to 50 with Graves' ophthalmopathy. The sample taken for sequencing was blood.

CDR3 in DNA: TGTGCCAGCAGCTTAGTAGGGGCGTCGTACGAGCAGTTCTTC. Translated, it gives CASSLVGASYEQFF. V is TRBV11-2 and J is TRBJ2-7, with TRBD1 as a possible D gene (5 bases). The last part of the DNA fits TRBJ2-1 better; the J call may be wrong. The CDR3 sequence is 14 residues long. Germline CDR1 is SGHAT and CDR2 is FQNNGV.